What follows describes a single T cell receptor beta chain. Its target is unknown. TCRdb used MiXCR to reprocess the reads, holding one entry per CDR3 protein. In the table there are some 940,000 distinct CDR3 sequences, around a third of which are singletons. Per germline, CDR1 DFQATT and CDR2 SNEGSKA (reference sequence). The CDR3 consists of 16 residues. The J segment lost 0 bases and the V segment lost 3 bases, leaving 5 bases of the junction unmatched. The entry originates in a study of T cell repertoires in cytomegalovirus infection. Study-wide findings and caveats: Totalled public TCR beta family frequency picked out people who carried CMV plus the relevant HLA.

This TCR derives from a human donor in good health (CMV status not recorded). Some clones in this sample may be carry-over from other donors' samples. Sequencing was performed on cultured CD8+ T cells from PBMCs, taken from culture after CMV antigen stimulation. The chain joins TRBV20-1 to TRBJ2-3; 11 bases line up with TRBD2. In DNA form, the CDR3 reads TGCAGTGCTAGGGGGGGACTAGCGGAAAGCACAGATACGCAGTATTTT. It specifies CSARGGLAESTDTQYF.